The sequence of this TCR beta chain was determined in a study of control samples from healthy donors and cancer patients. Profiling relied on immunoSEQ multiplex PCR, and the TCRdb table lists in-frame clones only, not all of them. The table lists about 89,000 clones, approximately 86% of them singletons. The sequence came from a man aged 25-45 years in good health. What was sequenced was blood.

For the CDR3, the DNA is TGTGCCAGCAGCGACGGGAACTATGGCTACACCTTC. Translated: CASSDGNYGYTF. The gene calls are TRBV6-5 and TRBJ1-2, with no clear D. The CDR3 covers 12 residues. V shed 6 bases and J shed 2 bases, with 7 bases lying between them. Looked up from germline, CDR1 is MNHEY and CDR2 is SVGAGI.